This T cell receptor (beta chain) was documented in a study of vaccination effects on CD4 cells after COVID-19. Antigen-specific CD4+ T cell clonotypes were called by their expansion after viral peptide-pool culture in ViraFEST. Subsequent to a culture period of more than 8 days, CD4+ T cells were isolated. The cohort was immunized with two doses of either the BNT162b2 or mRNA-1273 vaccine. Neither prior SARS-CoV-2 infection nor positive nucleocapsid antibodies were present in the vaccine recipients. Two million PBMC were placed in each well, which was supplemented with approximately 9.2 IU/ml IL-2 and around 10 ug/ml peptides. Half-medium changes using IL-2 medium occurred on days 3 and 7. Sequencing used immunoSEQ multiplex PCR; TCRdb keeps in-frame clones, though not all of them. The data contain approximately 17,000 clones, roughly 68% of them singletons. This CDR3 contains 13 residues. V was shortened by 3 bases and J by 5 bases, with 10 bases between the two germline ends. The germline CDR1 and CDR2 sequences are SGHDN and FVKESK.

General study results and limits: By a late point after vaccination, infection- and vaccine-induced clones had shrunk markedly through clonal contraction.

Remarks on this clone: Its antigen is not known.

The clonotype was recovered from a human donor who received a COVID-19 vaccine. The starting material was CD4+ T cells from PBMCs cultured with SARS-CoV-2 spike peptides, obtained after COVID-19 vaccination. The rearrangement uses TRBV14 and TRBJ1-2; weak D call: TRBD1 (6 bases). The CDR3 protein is CASSQRTAYGYTF. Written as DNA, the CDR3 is TGTGCCAGCAGCCAGCGGACAGCTTATGGCTACACCTTC.